This TCR beta chain came from a study of human T cells and chemical hapten exposure. Study overall: Patch tests put 0.01% DPC on the upper back, read at 6 days.

V lost 3 bases and J lost 5; bases outside the gene matches: 6. This CDR3 region has 13 residues. Germline values: CDR1 DFQATT, CDR2 SNEGSKA (reference sequence). TCRdb analysed the RACE reads with MiXCR anew, one entry per CDR3 protein. The sample carries 150,000 to 200,000 distinct CDR3 sequences, approximately 14% recorded once. This clonotype showed up just a few times. Time point in this sample: patch test 1, 2 weeks after DPC sensitization. Treatment denoted: therapeutic diphenylcyclopropenone sensitization with weekly scalp DPC. The clonotype originates from a woman in her thirties with alopecia areata. Some clones in this sample may be carry-over from other donors' samples. The sequencing used whole blood, collected in connection with sensitization to the hapten diphenylcyclopropenone (DPC). This chain joins TRBV20-1 and TRBJ1-1, with TRBD1 matching over 7 bases. CDR3 in amino acids: CSASRQGVTEAFF. DNA of the CDR3: TGCAGTGCTAGTCGCCAGGGGGTAACTGAAGCTTTCTTT.